This T cell receptor (beta chain) stems from a study of blood T cell repertoires in COVID-19. Whole-study context: COVID-19 samples from acute and convalescent phases originated in the United States, Italy and Spain. PBMCs, B-cell-depleted T cells, or T cells provided the cDNA or gDNA that made up the material.

Germline CDR1 reads SGHKS; CDR2 reads YYEKEE (reference sequence). V gave up 4 bases and J gave up 3 bases; unmatched junction bases: 13. The CDR3 spans 17 residues. It was during active infection that Seattle patients were enrolled and then longitudinally followed. As processed by the authors: Estimation of nucleated cell counts was performed using reference gene primer amplification. The assay was immunoSEQ multiplex PCR, and TCRdb's table has in-frame clones only and misses some. That table is the source of V, J and clone size, and D and trimming were worked out from the DNA. In the table there are about 150,000 clones, around 82% of which are singletons.

The source of this sequence is a man older than 75 with COVID-19, enrolled during active disease. The chain has TRBV5-5 and TRBJ1-2, with TRBD1 identical over 9 bases. The sample was peripheral blood. In DNA form, the CDR3 reads TGTGCCAGCAGCGCGGCCATGGGACAGGGTCTTTACTATGGCTACACCTTC. It translates to CASSAAMGQGLYYGYTF.